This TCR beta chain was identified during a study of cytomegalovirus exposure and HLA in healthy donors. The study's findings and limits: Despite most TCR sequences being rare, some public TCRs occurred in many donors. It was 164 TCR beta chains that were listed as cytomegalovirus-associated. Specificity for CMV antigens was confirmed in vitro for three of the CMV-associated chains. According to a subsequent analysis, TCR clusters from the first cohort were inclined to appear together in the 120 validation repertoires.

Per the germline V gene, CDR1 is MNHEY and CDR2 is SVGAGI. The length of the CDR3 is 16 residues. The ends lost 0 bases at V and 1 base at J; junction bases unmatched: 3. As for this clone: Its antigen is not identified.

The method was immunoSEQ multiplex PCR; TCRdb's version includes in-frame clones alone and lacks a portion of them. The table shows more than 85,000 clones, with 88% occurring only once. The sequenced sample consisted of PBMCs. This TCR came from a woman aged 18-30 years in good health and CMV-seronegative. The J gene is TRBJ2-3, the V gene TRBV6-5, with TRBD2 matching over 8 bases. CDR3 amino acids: CASSYSLTSGTDTQYF. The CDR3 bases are TGTGCCAGCAGTTACTCTCTGACTAGCGGCACAGATACGCAGTATTTT.